This T cell receptor beta chain was identified during a study of shared clonotypes between healthy human individuals. Overall study context: The cohort comprised two women and a few men. Their ages spanned 18 to 49 years.

Execution of the assay was at deep level. TCRdb's copy holds only in-frame clones and misses some; the assay was immunoSEQ multiplex PCR. The sample has about 1.5 million clones, 95% to 99% seen once; the top ten hold around 0.45%. Study-wide points: What rarefaction showed was incomplete sorted-subset sequencing despite large depth. The study found lower generation probabilities in non-shared clonotypes than in those shared by all four donors.

Concerning this clone: Its antigen is not identified.

The source is a man younger than 40 in good health. The material sequenced was naive CD4+ T cells sorted from blood. Subset reported: CD45RA+ positively selected.

In nucleotides, the CDR3 is TGTGCCATCAGCACGGGGATCGGTCAGCCCCAGCATTTT. As protein: CAISTGIGQPQHF. The gene calls are TRBV10-3 and TRBJ1-5; the D is unclear. Germline CDR1 reads ENHRY; CDR2 reads SYGVKD. This CDR3 has 13 amino acids. V was clipped by 6 bases and J by 6 bases, with 12 bases between them.